A single sample is the source of the 2 T cell receptor beta chains below, sequenced in a study of T cells after yellow fever vaccination. From the 5' RACE reads, TCRdb called clonotypes with MiXCR, one entry per CDR3 protein. The sample has roughly 140,000 distinct CDR3 sequences, about 8% seen once. Material: CD4+ T cells sorted from PBMCs, obtained 5 days after the yellow fever booster vaccination. Receptors were obtained from a man aged 30 to 45 who received the YFV17D yellow fever vaccine.

The sample holds many counts of this clonotype. The chain carries TRBV20-1 and TRBJ1-6; D call uncertain. V lost 7 bases, J lost 13 bases, and 26 bases lay in between. The CDR3 spans 15 residues. Looked up from germline, CDR1 is DFQATT and CDR2 is SNEGSKA (reference sequence). CDR3 bases: TGCAGTGTGCACCCACGAGGCCTCTCTCCTAATCCCCTCCACTTT. Protein sequence: CSVHPRGLSPNPLHF.

This clonotype was detected many times. The chain uses TRBV20-1 and TRBJ2-5; D possibly uses TRBD1 or TRBD2 (5 bases each). In germline, CDR1 is DFQATT, CDR2 SNEGSKA (reference sequence). Trimming stripped 0 bases from V and 4 bases from J, with 9 bases between. The CDR3 runs to 13 residues. The CDR3, as DNA: TGCAGTGCTAGAGATGGTGGGGGAGAGACCCAGTACTTC. It translates to CSARDGGGETQYF.